Each of the 20 T cell receptor beta chains below was sequenced from the same sample in a study of patients and donors after allogeneic stem cell transplantation. Via MiXCR, TCRdb re-called the RT-PCR reads, giving one row per CDR3 protein. Of approximately 410,000 distinct CDR3 sequences in the sample, more than 15% were seen once. Sequencing input: blood, either unsorted or a sorted T cell fraction (not recorded which). These TCRs come from a human donor who was either an allogeneic HSCT recipient or a stem cell or donor lymphocyte infusion donor (not recorded which). It is not recorded whose cells these are; they may come from a transplant donor.

The chain combines TRBV11-2 with TRBJ1-5; TRBD1 might be the D (5 bases). Germline V gene data show CDR1 as SGHAT and CDR2 as FQNNGV. The CDR3 has 14 residues. The V gene lost 5 bases and the J gene lost 7 bases, with 15 bases spanning the gap. The CDR3 coding sequence is TGTGCCAGCAGCATCAGGGATGGGAGGCAGCCCCAGCATTTT. The encoded protein is CASSIRDGRQPQHF.

The chain has TRBV7-6 and TRBJ2-7; 10 bases are a match to TRBD2. CDR1 is SGHVS and CDR2 is FNYEAQ in the germline V gene. V lost 4 bases, J lost 4 bases, and 16 bases stayed unmatched. This CDR3 contains 18 residues. CDR3 DNA: TGTGCCAGCAGCTCATTTAAGGGAACCGGGACTAGCGTTTACGAGCAGTACTTC. Encoded protein: CASSSFKGTGTSVYEQYF.

This clonotype was observed a few times. V is TRBV9 and J is TRBJ1-6; no clear D gene. The CDR3 runs 12 residues. The germline V and J ends were trimmed by 6 bases and 5 bases, with 6 bases remaining between them. Germline V gene lookup returns CDR1 SGDLS and CDR2 YYNGEE. The CDR3 is CASTTDNSPLHF. The CDR3 DNA sequence: TGTGCCAGCACGACCGATAATTCACCCCTCCACTTT.

V and J are TRBV7-2 and TRBJ2-5; 8 bases agree with TRBD1. CDR3 length: 15 amino acids. CDR1 is SGHTA and CDR2 is FQGNSA in the germline V gene. V lost 1 base to trimming and J lost 4 bases; unmatched junction nucleotides: 5. CDR3 residues: CASSLDWTGPETQYF. In DNA form, the CDR3 reads TGTGCCAGCAGCTTAGATTGGACAGGGCCAGAGACCCAGTACTTC.

The chain is built from TRBV6-2 or TRBV6-3 and TRBJ1-6, with D hard to call. The V gene's germline CDR1 is MNHEY and CDR2 SVGEGT. This CDR3 has 15 residues. Trimming cost V 5 bases and J 6 bases, with 14 bases left between them. The CDR3 nucleotides are TGTGCCAGCAGTCCCCTCCCGGGGATTAATTCACCCCTCCACTTT. It codes for CASSPLPGINSPLHF.

This sequence joins TRBV11-2 and TRBJ2-7, with D unclear. V was clipped by 1 base and J by 3 bases, with 7 bases between them. This CDR3 region has 13 residues. Germline-derived CDR1 and CDR2 are SGHAT and FQNNGV. The CDR3 coding sequence is TGTGCCAGCAGCTTAGTGATGAGCTACGAGCAGTACTTC. Translated, it gives CASSLVMSYEQYF.

This clonotype appeared a few times. This chain uses TRBV7-3 with TRBJ2-3, with D possibly TRBD2 on 6 matching bases. The V gene's germline CDR1 is SGHTA and CDR2 FQGTGA. The CDR3 loop spans 15 amino acids. V was clipped by 5 bases and J by 0 bases, with 12 bases between them. CDR3 bases: TGTGCCAGCAGCATTTCCGGGACTAGCACAGATACGCAGTATTTT. Translating gives CASSISGTSTDTQYF.

This clonotype was counted only a few times. This rearrangement joins TRBV29-1 to TRBJ2-7; D is unclear. The CDR3 length is 12 residues. V was trimmed by 7 bases and J by 6 bases, leaving 16 bases between them. Germline values: CDR1 SQVTM, CDR2 ANQGSEA. The CDR3: CSALLAPTEQYF. DNA for the CDR3: TGCAGCGCTCTATTAGCTCCTACCGAGCAGTACTTC.

This chain links TRBV5-6 with TRBJ2-7; maybe TRBD2 (6 bases). CDR1 is SGHDT and CDR2 is YYEEEE in the germline V gene. V was clipped by 1 base and J by 1 base, with 12 bases between them. The CDR3 loop spans 15 amino acids. The CDR3 DNA is TGTGCCAGCAGCTTGATGCGGGGAAAATCCTACGAGCAGTACTTC. Translation gives CASSLMRGKSYEQYF.

The sample holds many counts of this clonotype. The J gene is TRBJ1-5, the V gene TRBV6-5, with TRBD1 as a possible D gene (6 bases). Between the trimmed V and J ends, which lost 6 bases and 10 bases, there was a span of 13 bases. The CDR3 spans 12 residues. Germline V CDR1 and CDR2: MNHEY, SVGAGI. The CDR3 sequence: CASRQGTSPQHF. In nucleotides, the CDR3 is TGTGCCAGCAGGCAGGGGACATCACCCCAGCATTTT.

The chain is built from TRBV9 and TRBJ1-2; the D is unclear. The germline V gene encodes CDR1 SGDLS and CDR2 YYNGEE. This CDR3 is built from 15 residues. Deletions cut 1 base from V and 2 bases from J, with 12 bases between. CDR3 protein: CASSVSWQPNYGYTF. The CDR3 DNA follows: TGTGCCAGCAGCGTAAGTTGGCAACCGAACTATGGCTACACCTTC.

This clonotype was seen more than once but under ten times. The rearrangement links TRBV6-5 to TRBJ1-4; no firm D call. Germline CDR1 is MNHEY and CDR2 is SVGAGI. V gave up 0 bases and J gave up 10 bases, with 6 bases separating them. The CDR3 is made up of 12 amino acids. The CDR3 is CASSYSKGKLFF. For the CDR3, the DNA is TGTGCCAGCAGTTACTCGAAAGGAAAACTGTTTTTT.

CDR3 DNA: TGTGCCAGCAGCCCTCAGGTAGCGGGAGGGCCAAGCAATGAGCAGTTCTTC. As protein: CASSPQVAGGPSNEQFF. J is TRBJ2-1 and V is TRBV9; 11 bases align to TRBD2. Germline CDR1 SGDLS, CDR2 YYNGEE. CDR3 length: 17 amino acids. J was trimmed by 6 bases and V by 4 bases; bases with no gene match: 12.

This clonotype occurred many times. CDR3 loop: CASSLNEKLFF. CDR3 sequence (DNA): TGTGCCAGCAGTTTAAATGAAAAACTGTTTTTT. The rearrangement uses TRBV12-3 or TRBV12-4 and TRBJ1-4; D ambiguous. V was shortened by 2 bases and J by 5 bases, with 0 bases between the two germline ends. This CDR3 comprises 11 residues.

CDR3 in DNA: TGTGCCAGCAGCTTAGGGACACCTCGGGTTGGGTACGAGCAGTACTTC. It yields the protein CASSLGTPRVGYEQYF. The V and J genes are TRBV7-8 and TRBJ2-7; tentative D call: TRBD1 (5 bases). The CDR3 runs to 16 residues. V lost 1 base to trimming and J lost 4 bases, with 17 bases between them. Germline V gene sequence: CDR1 SGHVS, CDR2 FQNEAQ.

This clonotype was counted only a few times. The J gene is TRBJ2-1, the V gene TRBV7-3; tentative D call: TRBD2 (6 bases). The CDR3 length is 14 residues. Germline lookup yields CDR1 SGHTA and CDR2 FQGTGA. V dropped 2 bases and J dropped 6 bases, with 11 bases sitting between them. CDR3 sequence: CASSLGLASNEQFF. In DNA form, the CDR3 reads TGTGCCAGCAGCTTAGGTCTAGCGAGCAATGAGCAGTTCTTC.

This clonotype was seen only a few times. V usage is TRBV6-2 or TRBV6-3 and J usage is TRBJ2-2, with D maybe TRBD2 (6 bases). The V end was cut by 8 bases, the J end by 4 bases, with 14 bases between. The CDR3 is 14 amino acids. The germline CDR1 and CDR2 sequences are MNHEY and SVGEGT. CDR3 DNA sequence: TGTGCCAGCTGTCTACGGGAGAGCACCGGGGAGCTGTTTTTT. Encoded protein: CASCLRESTGELFF.

This clonotype has a handful of counts. The CDR3 DNA reads TGTGCCAGCAGACAAGGGACAGGGGAAGCTTTCTTT. It codes for CASRQGTGEAFF. V and J are TRBV28 and TRBJ1-1; 9 positions match TRBD1. This CDR3 spans 12 amino acids. Germline-derived CDR1 and CDR2 are MDHEN and SYDVKM. J gave up 8 bases and V 6 bases, and 4 bases lay outside the gene matches.

This clonotype came up a few times. The V call is TRBV7-3, the J call TRBJ1-1; D gene uncertain. Deletions cut 1 base from V and 7 bases from J, with 10 bases between. Germline CDR1 is SGHTA and CDR2 is FQGTGA. CDR3 length: 13 amino acids. The DNA for the CDR3 is TGTGCCAGCAGCTTAAATGCCCGGGGTGAAGCTTTCTTT. Amino acids: CASSLNARGEAFF.

The chain uses TRBV6-1 and TRBJ1-5; D not certain. The V and J ends lost 4 bases and 7 bases respectively, with 11 bases between them. Germline CDR1 MNHNS, CDR2 SASEGT. The CDR3 has 13 amino acids. The DNA for the CDR3 is TGTGCCAGCAGTGCCTCGGGGTTCCAGCCCCAGCATTTT. It specifies CASSASGFQPQHF.